The sequence of this T cell receptor (beta chain) was determined in a study of cytomegalovirus exposure and HLA in healthy donors. Using immunoSEQ multiplex PCR, the repertoire was profiled, and TCRdb retains in-frame clones only, with some absent. The data show 200,000 or so clones, roughly 88% seen once. The CDR3 is 15 amino acids. CDR1 and CDR2 from the germline V gene are SNHLY and FYNNEI. V gave up 7 bases and J gave up 4 bases, with 19 bases separating them. The TCR comes from a woman aged 30 to 39 in good health and CMV-seropositive. The genes are TRBV2 and TRBJ1-2; D may be TRBD1 (6 bases). Sample: PBMCs. The CDR3 DNA reads as TGTGCCAGCAACTTCGGGGGGGCCGAGGGCTATGGCTACACCTTC. It is translated as CASNFGGAEGYGYTF. Drawing the rest from reference TRBV2 and TRBJ1-2, the complete variable domain is EPEVTQTPSHQVTQMGQEVILRCVPISNHLYFYWYRQILGQKVEFLVSFYNNEISEKSEIFDDQFSVERPDGSNFTLKIRSTKLEDSAMYFCASNFGGAEGYGYTFGSGTRLTVV.